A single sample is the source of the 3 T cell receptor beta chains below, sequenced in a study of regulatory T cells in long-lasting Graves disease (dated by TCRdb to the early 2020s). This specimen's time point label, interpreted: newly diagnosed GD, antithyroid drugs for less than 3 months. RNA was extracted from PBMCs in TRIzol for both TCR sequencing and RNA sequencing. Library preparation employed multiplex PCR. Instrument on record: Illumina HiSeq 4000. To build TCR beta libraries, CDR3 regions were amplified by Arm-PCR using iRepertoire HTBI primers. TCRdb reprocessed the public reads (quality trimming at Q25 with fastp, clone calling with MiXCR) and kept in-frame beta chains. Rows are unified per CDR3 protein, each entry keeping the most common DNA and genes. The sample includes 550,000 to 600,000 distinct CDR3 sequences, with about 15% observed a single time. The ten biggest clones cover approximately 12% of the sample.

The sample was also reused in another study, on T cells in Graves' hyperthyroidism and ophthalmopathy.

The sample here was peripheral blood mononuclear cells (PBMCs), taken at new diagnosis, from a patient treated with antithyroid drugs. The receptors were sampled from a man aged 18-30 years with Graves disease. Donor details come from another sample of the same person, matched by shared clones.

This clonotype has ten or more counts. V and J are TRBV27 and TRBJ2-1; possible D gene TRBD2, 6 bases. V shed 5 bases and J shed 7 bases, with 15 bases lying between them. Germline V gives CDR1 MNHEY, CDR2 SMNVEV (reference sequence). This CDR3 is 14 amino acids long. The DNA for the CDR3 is TGTGCCAGCAGTGGAGGGATTATTAGGAATGAGCAGTTCTTC. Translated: CASSGGIIRNEQFF.

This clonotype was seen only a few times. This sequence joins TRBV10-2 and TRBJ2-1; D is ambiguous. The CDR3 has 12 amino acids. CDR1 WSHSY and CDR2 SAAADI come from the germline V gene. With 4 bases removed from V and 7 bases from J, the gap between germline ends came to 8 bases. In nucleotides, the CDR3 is TGCGCCAGCAGTGTTTGGAGTAATGAGCAGTTCTTC. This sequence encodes CASSVWSNEQFF.

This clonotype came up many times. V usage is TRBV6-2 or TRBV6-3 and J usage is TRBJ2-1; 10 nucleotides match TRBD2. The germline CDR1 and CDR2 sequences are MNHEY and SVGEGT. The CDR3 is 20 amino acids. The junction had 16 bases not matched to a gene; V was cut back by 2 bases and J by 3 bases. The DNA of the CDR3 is TGTGCCAGCAGTTACGACATACGAAAAGAACTAGCGGGAAACTACAATGAGCAGTTCTTC. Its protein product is CASSYDIRKELAGNYNEQFF.